The present T cell receptor (beta chain) was sequenced within a study of blood T cells in healthy people across ages. In terms of origin and age, donors were healthy Caucasian individuals from Russia aged 6 to 90. A second roughly 6 to 11 cycle PCR used barcoded and J-beta primers. TCRdb fed the 5' RACE reads into MiXCR, producing one record per CDR3 protein. This sample yields roughly 790,000 distinct CDR3 sequences, of which roughly 44% are seen a single time; approximately 22% belongs to the top ten. The CDR3 has 14 residues. The germline V gene has CDR1 SEHNR and CDR2 FQNEAQ (reference sequence). This clonotype occurred once. At one end, the junction sequence differs from germline, possibly due to a read error.

The sample comprised blood. The chain links TRBV7-9 to TRBJ2-7; D unclear. The receptor was isolated from a woman aged 60-75 years in good health. CDR3 loop: CVSSFAGLTYEQYF. In DNA, the CDR3 is TGTGTCAGCAGCTTTGCTGGGCTAACCTACGAGCAGTACTTC.